This T cell receptor (beta chain) originates from a study of T cell repertoires in cytomegalovirus infection. Across the study: The public TCR beta signatures pointed to both CMV infection and matching HLA type.

Of note for this clonotype: The antigen remains unidentified. One end of the junction does not line up with germline, which may come from a read error.

TCRdb ran MiXCR on the reads and lists one entry per CDR3 protein. Seen here are roughly 630,000 distinct CDR3 sequences, 24% observed once, and the top ten hold around 7.6%. Findings and caveats of the study: HLA-C-restricted CMV-specific TCR beta clonotypes were dominant in the ex vivo response. Accumulated public TCR beta family frequency recognized individuals carrying CMV together with the relevant HLA.

This CDR3 is 12 amino acids long. From germline, CDR1 is DFQATT and CDR2 SNEGSKA (reference sequence). The receptor comes from a human donor in good health (CMV status not recorded). Some clones in this sample may be carry-over from other donors' samples. Sequenced input: CD8+ T cells from PBMCs. This chain uses TRBV20-1 with TRBJ2-1, with 8 bases matching TRBD2. For the CDR3, the DNA is TGCCGTGCTAGAGATATAGCGGGGGAGCAGTTCTTC. The encoded protein is CRARDIAGEQFF.